These T cell receptor beta chains were read from a single sample in a study of blood T cells in healthy people across ages. One entry per CDR3 protein, called by TCRdb with MiXCR from the 5' RACE reads. The data hold around 800,000 distinct CDR3 sequences, with roughly 24% observed a single time. The same sample was also used in a study of T cells of mothers and their children.

Sequenced material: blood. These receptors originate from a boy between 10 and 17 years old in good health. Each CDR3 is given with its conserved first and last residue. A D gene is named only where the DNA matches it firmly. The size entry is marked missing in some rows and otherwise reads once, few, many or a size class.

>TRBJ1-1|few|TRBV25-1|NA
CASSEFGFPNTEAFF
TGTGCCAGCAGTGAATTTGGGTTTCCGAACACTGAAGCTTTCTTT
>TRBJ2-7|few|TRBV6-5|TRBD1
CASRKGQGVSYEQYF
TGTGCCAGCAGAAAGGGACAGGGGGTGTCCTACGAGCAGTACTTC
>TRBJ2-5|NA|TRBV4-1|NA
CASSQFPKQETQYF
TGCGCCAGCAGCCAATTTCCCAAACAAGAGACCCAGTACTTC
>TRBJ1-3|NA|TRBV18|NA
CASFVNGTIYF
TGTGCCAGCTTCGTGAATGGCACCATATATTTT
>TRBJ1-2|NA|TRBV10-3|NA
CAISTGGVGDGYTF
TGTGCCATCAGTACAGGAGGAGTTGGCGATGGCTACACCTTC
>TRBJ1-6|NA|TRBV3-1|TRBD1
CASSQVQGRNSPLHF
TGTGCCAGCAGCCAAGTACAGGGGAGGAATTCACCCCTCCACTTT
>TRBJ1-1|few|TRBV7-2|TRBD1
CASSSTRDSEAFF
TGTGCCAGCAGCTCCACTCGGGACAGTGAAGCTTTCTTT
>TRBJ2-7|few|TRBV30|NA
CAWTPHPYEQYF
TGTGCCTGGACCCCACATCCCTACGAGCAGTACTTC
>TRBJ1-5|NA|TRBV5-1|TRBD1
CASSPRQGEGPQHF
TGCGCCAGCAGCCCCAGGCAGGGGGAAGGGCCCCAGCATTTT
>TRBJ1-1|few|TRBV24-1|TRBD1
CATSAPTGLGEAFF
TGTGCCACCAGTGCCCCGACAGGGTTGGGTGAAGCTTTCTTT
>TRBJ2-7|few|TRBV3-1|NA
CASSQEAGSSYEQYF
TGTGCCAGCAGCCAAGAGGCGGGTAGCTCCTACGAGCAGTACTTC
>TRBJ2-7|few|TRBV21-1|NA
CASSPWRRYEQYF
TGTGCCAGCAGCCCTTGGAGGCGCTACGAGCAGTACTTC
>TRBJ1-1|NA|TRBV6-1|TRBD1
CASRPGTGRRNTEAFF
TGTGCCAGCAGACCCGGGACAGGCCGGCGGAACACTGAAGCTTTCTTT
>TRBJ2-5|NA|TRBV7-2|NA
CASSNGSGARETQYF
TGTGCCAGCAGTAACGGATCGGGGGCTAGGGAGACCCAGTACTTC
>TRBJ2-6|NA|TRBV12-3/TRBV12-4|NA
CASSFSRASGANVLTF
TGTGCCAGCAGTTTCTCCAGGGCCTCTGGGGCCAACGTCCTGACTTTC
>TRBJ1-4|many|TRBV12-3/TRBV12-4|NA
CASSLLGEKLFF
TGTGCCAGCAGTTTACTCGGCGAAAAACTGTTTTTT
>TRBJ1-5|NA|TRBV7-8|NA
CASSRGRGMIQPQHF
TGTGCCAGCAGCCGAGGGAGAGGGATGATCCAGCCCCAGCATTTT
>TRBJ2-3|NA|TRBV6-5|NA
CASSPMGENTQYF
TGTGCCAGCAGCCCAATGGGGGAAAATACGCAGTATTTT
>TRBJ1-2|few|TRBV4-1|NA
CASSQDGSYGYTF
TGTGCCAGCAGCCAAGATGGATCCTATGGCTACACCTTC
>TRBJ1-5|NA|TRBV10-3|TRBD1
CAISEGRGNNQPQHF
TGTGCCATCAGTGAGGGCAGGGGGAACAATCAGCCCCAGCATTTT
>TRBJ2-1|many|TRBV6-5|NA
CASSPAGTPEQFF
TGTGCCAGCAGCCCGGCGGGCACGCCTGAGCAGTTCTTC
>TRBJ2-1|NA|TRBV12-3/TRBV12-4|NA
CASSFGTGGSYNEQFF
TGTGCCAGCAGTTTTGGGACCGGGGGTTCCTACAATGAGCAGTTCTTC
>TRBJ1-1|NA|TRBV18|TRBD1
CASSPRQGGIAEAFF
TGTGCCAGCTCGCCAAGACAGGGAGGAATCGCTGAAGCTTTCTTT
>TRBJ1-5|NA|TRBV6-4|NA
CASSDVYSNQPQHF
TGTGCCAGCAGTGACGTCTATAGCAATCAGCCCCAGCATTTT
>TRBJ2-2|NA|TRBV30|TRBD1
CAWTEDRAGRELFF
TGTGCCTGGACCGAGGACAGGGCTGGGAGGGAGCTGTTTTTT
>TRBJ1-2|few|TRBV4-2|TRBD1
CASSQSDRGYGYTF
TGTGCCAGCAGCCAGAGTGACAGGGGCTATGGCTACACCTTC
>TRBJ2-4|few|TRBV7-7|NA
CASSLSGGDSKNIQYF
TGTGCCAGCAGCTTATCAGGGGGGGACTCCAAAAACATTCAGTACTTC